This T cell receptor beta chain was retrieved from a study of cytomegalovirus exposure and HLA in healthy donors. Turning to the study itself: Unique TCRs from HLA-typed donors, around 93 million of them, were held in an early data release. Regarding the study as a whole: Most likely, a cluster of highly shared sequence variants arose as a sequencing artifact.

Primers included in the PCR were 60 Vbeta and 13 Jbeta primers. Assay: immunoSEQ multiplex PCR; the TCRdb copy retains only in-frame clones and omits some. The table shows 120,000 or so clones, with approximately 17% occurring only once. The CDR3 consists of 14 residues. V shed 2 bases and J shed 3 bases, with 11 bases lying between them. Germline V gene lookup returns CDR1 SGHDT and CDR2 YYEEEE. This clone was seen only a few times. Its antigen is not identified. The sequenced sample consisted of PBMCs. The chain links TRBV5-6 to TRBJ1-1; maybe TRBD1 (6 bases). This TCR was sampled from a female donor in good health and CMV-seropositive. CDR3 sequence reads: CASSFGAGDTEAFF. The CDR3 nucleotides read TGTGCCAGCAGCTTTGGGGCAGGGGACACTGAAGCTTTCTTT.